The 15 T cell receptor beta chains below all came from one sample that was sequenced in a study of T-cell reconstitution after alpha-beta-depleted transplantation in children. Researchers prepared the TCRbeta library using unique molecular identifiers, the study reports. TCRdb re-analysed the PCR reads in MiXCR, keeping a single row per CDR3 protein. Of more than 400,000 distinct CDR3 sequences listed, 11% are singletons. The sequenced sample was PBMCs, mostly from graft donor cells, obtained 180 days after TCRalphabeta/CD19-depleted stem cell transplant. The receptors originated from a female patient aged 2-9 years who had a stem cell transplant for aplastic anemia, so the T cells may come from the graft donor.

This clonotype has ten or more counts. This chain links TRBV12-3 or TRBV12-4 with TRBJ2-7; the D gene could be TRBD1 or TRBD2 (5 bases each). The V gene lost 6 bases and the J gene lost 6 bases, with 18 bases spanning the gap. The length of the CDR3 is 14 residues. The CDR3 DNA reads as TGTGCCAGCAGCTTGGGACCCGGAAGCCCCGAGCAGTACTTC. It is translated as CASSLGPGSPEQYF.

The chain couples TRBV29-1 to TRBJ2-5; D uncertain. Trimming took 7 bases from V and 1 from J, leaving 10 bases between them. The germline gives CDR1 SQVTM, CDR2 ANQGSEA. The CDR3 has 12 amino acids. The CDR3 protein is CSGSPAQETQYF. As DNA, the CDR3 is TGCAGCGGTTCCCCGGCCCAAGAGACCCAGTACTTC.

The chain couples TRBV7-7 to TRBJ2-1, with 10 nucleotides matching TRBD1. The germline V gene has CDR1 SSHAT and CDR2 FNYEAQ (reference sequence). The CDR3 loop spans 17 amino acids. The V and J ends lost 5 bases and 6 bases, in that order; junction bases with no gene match: 13. CDR3 protein: CASSTQIGTGDPNEQFF. CDR3 in DNA: TGTGCCAGCAGCACCCAGATCGGGACAGGGGACCCCAATGAGCAGTTCTTC.

This clonotype was seen a few times. The V gene is TRBV4-1, the J gene TRBJ2-5; TRBD1 aligns across 9 bases. After removal of 1 base from V and 5 bases from J, the junction contained 8 bases not matched to a gene. Germline loops: CDR1 MGHRA, CDR2 YSYEKL. This CDR3 contains 16 residues. This chain's CDR3 is CASSQVRTGGSETQYF. The CDR3, as DNA: TGCGCCAGCAGCCAAGTGAGAACAGGGGGCTCCGAGACCCAGTACTTC.

This clonotype has only a few counts. This chain connects TRBV7-2 to TRBJ2-7, with a tentative D call TRBD1 (5 bases). The CDR3 is 15 amino acids. Germline CDR1 is SGHTA and CDR2 is FQGNSA. V dropped 2 bases and J dropped 1 base, with 12 bases sitting between them. As DNA, the CDR3 is TGTGCCAGCAGCTTATGGGCGACAGAGTCCTACGAGCAGTACTTC. It is translated as CASSLWATESYEQYF.

CDR3 in DNA: TGTGCCAGCAGCCAACTAGAGCTCTCGACCCAGTACTTC. Its protein product is CASSQLELSTQYF. The chain couples TRBV3-1 to TRBJ2-5; D ambiguous. This CDR3 contains 13 residues. V lost 2 bases, J lost 7 bases, and 11 bases lay in between. Germline V gene lookup returns CDR1 LGHDT and CDR2 YNNKEL (reference sequence).

This clonotype has only a few counts. V is TRBV7-2 and J is TRBJ1-5; possible D gene TRBD1, 5 bases. The germline CDR1 and CDR2 sequences are SGHTA and FQGNSA. The CDR3 spans 15 residues. The V end was cut by 3 bases, the J end by 5 bases, with 14 bases between. CDR3 coding DNA: TGTGCCAGCAGCTTTTTTGGGACGGACGATCAGCCCCAGCATTTT. Translating it yields CASSFFGTDDQPQHF.

This chain links TRBV5-1 with TRBJ2-2; TRBD1 matches 8 bases. Per germline, CDR1 SGHRS and CDR2 YFSETQ. This CDR3 is 14 amino acids long. J gave up 3 bases and V 5 bases, and 3 bases lay outside the gene matches. Here the CDR3 reads CASRMTGDTGELFF. The CDR3 region has the DNA TGCGCCAGCAGAATGACAGGGGACACCGGGGAGCTGTTTTTT.

This clonotype was observed many times. This chain links TRBV28 with TRBJ2-5; either TRBD1 or TRBD2 may fit D (5 bases each). This CDR3 has 14 residues. Trimming removed 1 base at V and 3 bases at J, with 9 bases between. CDR1 is MDHEN and CDR2 is SYDVKM in the germline V gene. The CDR3 loop reads CASSLSRDEETQYF. CDR3 bases: TGTGCCAGCAGTTTATCCCGGGACGAAGAGACCCAGTACTTC.

This clonotype was seen a handful of times. The chain uses TRBV7-9 and TRBJ2-1; 9 positions agree with TRBD2. The length of the CDR3 is 16 residues. Trimming cost V 1 base and J 7 bases; bases outside gene matches: 8. Germline V gives CDR1 SEHNR, CDR2 FQNEAQ (reference sequence). The CDR3 DNA is TGTGCCAGCAGCTTAGGTGGCGGGAGGGATTGGAATGAGCAGTTCTTC. Protein: CASSLGGGRDWNEQFF.

The rearrangement links TRBV6-1 to TRBJ1-3; D is ambiguous. V was shortened by 2 bases and J by 0 bases, with 8 bases between the two germline ends. Germline V CDR1 and CDR2: MNHNS, SASEGT. The CDR3 has 15 amino acids. CDR3 sequence: CASSEYQSSGNTIYF. DNA for the CDR3: TGTGCCAGCAGTGAATACCAGAGCTCTGGAAACACCATATATTTT.

Ten or more counts support this clonotype. This rearrangement joins TRBV18 to TRBJ2-7; D perhaps matches TRBD2 (5 bases). The V gene lost 3 bases and the J gene lost 1 base, with 13 bases spanning the gap. Germline loops: CDR1 KGHSH, CDR2 LQKENI. This CDR3 is built from 15 residues. The CDR3 coding sequence is TGTGCCAGCTCACCGCAGTACGGGAATTCCTACGAGCAGTACGTC. As protein: CASSPQYGNSYEQYV.

The CDR3 DNA reads as TGCAGCGTTGATAAGGCAGGGGCGGCCATAGATACGCAGTATTTT. This gives the protein CSVDKAGAAIDTQYF. The rearrangement uses TRBV29-1 and TRBJ2-3; a weak D match, TRBD1 (6 bases). Trimming shortened V by 3 bases and J by 5 bases, and 18 bases separated the two germline ends. The length of the CDR3 is 15 residues. Germline V CDR1 and CDR2: SQVTM, ANQGSEA.

This chain uses TRBV9 with TRBJ2-6; D is uncertain. Germline lookup yields CDR1 SGDLS and CDR2 YYNGEE. The length of the CDR3 is 15 residues. Trimming cost V 2 bases and J 0 bases, with 6 bases left between them. The CDR3 sequence: CASSVFLSGANVLTF. CDR3 nucleotide sequence: TGTGCCAGCAGCGTCTTCCTCTCTGGGGCCAACGTCCTGACTTTC.

The CDR3 nucleotides are TGCAGTGCTAAGGATTGGGGGGTATCGCCCTACGAGCAGTACTTC. It translates to CSAKDWGVSPYEQYF. The chain employs TRBV20-1 and TRBJ2-7; TRBD2 might be the D (6 bases). Per the germline V gene, CDR1 is DFQATT and CDR2 is SNEGSKA (reference sequence). V was cut by 4 bases and J by 2 bases, with 18 bases left in between. This CDR3 has 15 amino acids.